This is a list of T cell receptor beta chains from one sample in a study of T cell repertoires in cytomegalovirus infection. TCRdb independently ran MiXCR on the reads; one entry per CDR3 protein. Altogether around 900,000 distinct CDR3 sequences are present, approximately 33% being singletons, with the ten largest covering over 10%. No cognate antigen is known for these TCRs. The sequenced sample was cultured CD8+ T cells from PBMCs, obtained from culture after CMV antigen stimulation. The receptors here all came from a human donor in good health (CMV status not recorded). Some clones in this sample may be carry-over from other donors' samples. CDR3s include the opening cysteine and the closing phenylalanine or tryptophan. A D gene is named only where the DNA matches it firmly. Size tells how often a clone was seen (once, few, many) or the class of an expanded clone, and some rows leave it out.

j_gene,d_gene,v_gene,len,abundance,CDR3nt,CDR3aa
TRBJ2-4,TRBD1,TRBV12-3/TRBV12-4,17,few,TGTGCCAGCAGTCCCGGCCCACAGGGGATGGCCAAAAACATTCAGTACTTC,CASSPGPQGMAKNIQYF
TRBJ2-7,NA,TRBV10-3,15,NA,TGTGCCATCAGTAAAACAGGGAAAGACTCCTACGAGCAGTACTTC,CAISKTGKDSYEQYF
TRBJ2-3,NA,TRBV7-2,12,NA,TGTGCCAGCGTCAACAGGGTTGATACGCAGTATTTT,CASVNRVDTQYF
TRBJ1-4,TRBD1,TRBV6-1,14,NA,TGTGCCAGCATCGGGACAGGGGGTAATGAAAAACTGTTTTTT,CASIGTGGNEKLFF
TRBJ1-4,NA,TRBV6-1,15,many,TGTGCCAGCAGTGAATGGCAGGGCTCTAATGAAAAACTGTTTTTT,CASSEWQGSNEKLFF
TRBJ1-5,NA,TRBV6-2/TRBV6-3,14,NA,TGTGCCAGCTCTACAGGGCACCTTGGACAGCCCCAGCATTTT,CASSTGHLGQPQHF
TRBJ1-1,TRBD1,TRBV27,11,NA,TGTGCCAGCAGCTGGGGACAGAAAGCTTTCTTT,CASSWGQKAFF
TRBJ1-5,NA,TRBV19,15,NA,TGTGCCAGTAGTATACGACGGAATAGCAATCAGCCCCAGCATTTT,CASSIRRNSNQPQHF
TRBJ2-1,NA,TRBV24-1,11,once,TGTGCCACCGGGACAATCAATGAGCAGTTCTTC,CATGTINEQFF
TRBJ2-3,NA,TRBV20-1,12,few,TGCAGTCCCGGGGATTTGGAAGATACGCAGTATTTT,CSPGDLEDTQYF
TRBJ2-6,NA,TRBV7-7,14,many,TGTGCTAGCAGCTTACAGTCTGGGGCCAACGTCCTGACTTTC,CASSLQSGANVLTF
TRBJ2-3,TRBD2,TRBV12-5,18,few,TGTGCTAGTGGTGCCGGACTAGCGGGGGGGCAGAGCACAGATACGCAGTATTTT,CASGAGLAGGQSTDTQYF
TRBJ2-1,NA,TRBV4-1,14,NA,TGCGCCAGCAGCCATAGACCACCGACCGGTGAGCAGTTCTTC,CASSHRPPTGEQFF
TRBJ2-6,NA,TRBV11-2,16,NA,TGTGCCAGCAGCTTAGTATACGGATCTGGGGCCAACGTCCTGACTTTC,CASSLVYGSGANVLTF
TRBJ1-2,TRBD1,TRBV27,16,many,TGTGCCAGCAGTTTTGGGATGGCAGGGGGCTGGGGTGGCTACACCTTC,CASSFGMAGGWGGYTF
TRBJ1-2,TRBD1,TRBV28,14,NA,TGTGCCACCATGGGACAGATGCCTAACTATGGCTACACCTTC,CATMGQMPNYGYTF
TRBJ2-1,TRBD2,TRBV24-1,17,many,TGTGCCACTCGGAAGGGACTAGCGGGGGGGCCGGGCAATGAGCAGTTCTTC,CATRKGLAGGPGNEQFF
TRBJ1-2,NA,TRBV25-1,13,few,TGTGCCAGCAGTGAAGGTTTGAGGCATGGCTACACCTTC,CASSEGLRHGYTF
TRBJ1-4,NA,TRBV6-5,15,NA,TGTGCCAGCAGTTTACGGGGGGGTAGGGGAGAAAAACTGTTTTTT,CASSLRGGRGEKLFF
TRBJ2-1,NA,TRBV19,15,few,TGTGCCAGTAGTATGGTAGGGCGATCCTACAATGAGCAGTTCTTC,CASSMVGRSYNEQFF
TRBJ2-1,TRBD2,TRBV12-5,16,NA,TGTGCTAGTGGATCCACTAGCGGGGACTCCTACAATGAGCAGTTCTTC,CASGSTSGDSYNEQFF
TRBJ2-2,NA,TRBV6-2/TRBV6-3,21,many,TGTGCCAGCAGTCCCGTCCCGGGACGGCGAGGTAGACTTTCGAACACCGGGGAGCTGTTTTTT,CASSPVPGRRGRLSNTGELFF
TRBJ2-1,NA,TRBV24-1,16,few,TGTGCCACCAGTGACACTAGCCGGAGCTCCTACAATGAGCAGTTCTTC,CATSDTSRSSYNEQFF
TRBJ1-1,NA,TRBV7-9,16,NA,TGTGCCAGCAGCTTAGTCGGCAGGGAGTTGAACACTGAAGCTTTCTTT,CASSLVGRELNTEAFF
TRBJ1-5,NA,TRBV28,15,NA,TGTGCCAGCAATTTGGAGGGACTTTCTGATCAGCCCCAGCATTTT,CASNLEGLSDQPQHF
TRBJ2-1,TRBD1,TRBV24-1,14,few,TGTGCCACCAGTAAACCGGGACAGTACAATGAGCAGTTCTTC,CATSKPGQYNEQFF
TRBJ2-3,TRBD2,TRBV10-3,18,NA,TGTGCCATCAGTGAGTCTTCCATAGCGGGGCTCGGCACAGATACGCAGTATTTT,CAISESSIAGLGTDTQYF
TRBJ2-3,NA,TRBV7-6,15,many,TGTGCCAGCAGCGATGGAGCGGACTTCACAGATACGCAGTATTTT,CASSDGADFTDTQYF
TRBJ2-3,NA,TRBV5-6,17,NA,TGTGCCAGCAGCACCATGACGGAAAGGACCCCAAAAGATACGCAGTATTTT,CASSTMTERTPKDTQYF
TRBJ2-1,NA,TRBV14,13,NA,TGTGCCAGCAGCGACCGCGGGTCTGATGAGCAGTTCTTC,CASSDRGSDEQFF
TRBJ2-1,NA,TRBV20-1,14,few,TGCAGCTCCTCCGGGGACTTCTCCTACAATGAGCAGTTCTTC,CSSSGDFSYNEQFF